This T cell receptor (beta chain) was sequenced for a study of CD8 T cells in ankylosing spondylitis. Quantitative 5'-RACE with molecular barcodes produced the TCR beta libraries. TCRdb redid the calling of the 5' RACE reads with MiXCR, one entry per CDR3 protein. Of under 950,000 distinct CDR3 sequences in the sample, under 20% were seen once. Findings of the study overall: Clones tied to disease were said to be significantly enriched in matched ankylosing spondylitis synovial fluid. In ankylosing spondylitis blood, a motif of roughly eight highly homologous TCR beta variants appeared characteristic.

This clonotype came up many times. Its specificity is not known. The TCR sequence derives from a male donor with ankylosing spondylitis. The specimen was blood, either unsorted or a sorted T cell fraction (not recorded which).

The CDR3 coding sequence is TGTGCCAGCAGCCCCCGGGACAGGGGGAACACTGAAGCTTTCTTT. Translating it yields CASSPRDRGNTEAFF. The chain couples TRBV6-2 or TRBV6-3 to TRBJ1-1; 10 nucleotides match TRBD1. Germline V gene lookup returns CDR1 MNHEY and CDR2 SVGEGT. Trimming removed 6 bases from V and 1 base from J; junction bases left unmatched: 5. CDR3 length: 15 residues.